This record concerns one T cell receptor (beta chain) sequence. Its antigen is not known. This entry is derived from a study of shared clonotypes between healthy human individuals. Regarding the study as a whole: Sampling covered blood only; tissue repertoires likely differ.

The protocol was immunoSEQ multiplex PCR, while the TCRdb copy is restricted to in-frame clones and leaves out a portion. The data hold some 690,000 clones, with about 92% observed a single time. The V end was cut by 2 bases, the J end by 3 bases, with 11 bases between. CDR3 length equals 15 residues. Germline V lookup: CDR1 MNHEY, CDR2 SMNVEV (reference sequence). V gene TRBV27 combines with J gene TRBJ1-5; D may be TRBD1 (6 bases). The receptor was derived from a man aged 18 to 30 in good health. Some clones in this sample may be carry-over from other donors' samples. Sequenced material: memory CD8+ T cells from PBMCs. The subset: CD45RO+ cells pooled with CCR7-negative TemRA cells. The CDR3 protein is CASSLAGGANQPQHF. The DNA for the CDR3 is TGTGCCAGCAGTTTAGCTGGGGGGGCCAATCAGCCCCAGCATTTT.